The 25 T cell receptor beta chains below all came from one sample that was sequenced in a study of T-cell reconstitution after alpha-beta-depleted transplantation in children. The TCRbeta library incorporated unique molecular identifiers. TCRdb re-derived calls from the PCR reads in MiXCR, one entry per CDR3 protein. This sample has 210,000 or so distinct CDR3 sequences; about a tenth occur once, and the top ten carry roughly 27%. Source: PBMCs, taken before TCRalphabeta/CD19-depleted stem cell transplant. Receptors were obtained from a child less than two years old with acute myeloid leukemia, due to receive a stem cell transplant.

This clonotype was seen more than once but under ten times. The chain is built from TRBV5-1 and TRBJ2-2; TRBD2 matches at 9 bases. This CDR3 has 14 residues. V shed 3 bases, J shed 6 bases, and the junction held 3 bases outside the gene matches. Germline values: CDR1 SGHRS, CDR2 YFSETQ. CDR3 amino acids: CASSSASGAGELFF. The CDR3 DNA follows: TGCGCCAGCAGCTCGGCTAGCGGGGCCGGGGAGCTGTTTTTT.

This clonotype was recorded many times. The J gene is TRBJ1-1, the V gene TRBV7-9; maybe TRBD1 (5 bases). Germline V gene data show CDR1 as SEHNR and CDR2 as FQNEAQ (reference sequence). The CDR3 sequence is 14 residues long. With 1 base removed from V and 5 bases from J, the gap between germline ends came to 11 bases. DNA of the CDR3: TGTGCCAGCAGCTTAGATTTTCGGGGGACTGAAGCTTTCTTT. Translated, it gives CASSLDFRGTEAFF.

This rearrangement joins TRBV7-8 to TRBJ2-1; TRBD1 is a possible D gene (7 bases). Germline CDR1 reads SGHVS; CDR2 reads FQNEAQ. Trimming took 6 bases from V and 5 from J, leaving 17 bases between them. The CDR3 totals 15 residues. The CDR3 DNA follows: TGTGCCAGCAGGGAGGAGGGGGCGTCGGACAATGAGCAGTTCTTC. Translation: CASREEGASDNEQFF.

This clonotype came up many times. The gene calls are TRBV12-3 or TRBV12-4 and TRBJ2-1; D remains unclear. Trimming took off 7 bases at V and 7 bases at J, with 8 bases between the two ends. The CDR3 has 11 amino acids. The CDR3 nucleotides read TGTGCCAGCAACCCCGGGAATGAGCAGTTCTTC. It is translated as CASNPGNEQFF.

With regard to this clonotype: With a much larger clone just one base away, this may be a read error. In DNA form, the CDR3 reads TGTGCCAGCAGCGCCGGTGGGTTCGATGAGCAGTGCTTC. Translation: CASSAGGFDEQCF. This chain links TRBV5-6 with TRBJ2-1, with unresolved D. The CDR3 has 13 amino acids. From germline, CDR1 is SGHDT and CDR2 YYEEEE.

This clonotype was found a few times. The chain uses TRBV28 and TRBJ1-2; TRBD1 aligns across 7 bases. Looked up from germline, CDR1 is MDHEN and CDR2 is SYDVKM. The CDR3 is made up of 11 amino acids. Trimming took 5 bases from V and 7 from J; bases not matched to a gene: 1. The chain's CDR3 is CASSAGGGYTF. CDR3 nucleotides: TGTGCCAGCAGTGCAGGGGGTGGCTACACCTTC.

This clonotype was recorded at least ten times. The chain employs TRBV5-1 and TRBJ2-3; D remains unclear. Between the trimmed V and J ends, which lost 0 bases and 3 bases, there was a span of 14 bases. The CDR3 spans 16 residues. Germline-derived CDR1 and CDR2 are SGHRS and YFSETQ. The CDR3 sequence is CASSLDPPPGTDTQYF. In nucleotides, the CDR3 is TGCGCCAGCAGCTTGGATCCCCCACCTGGGACAGATACGCAGTATTTT.

This clonotype was picked up many times. CDR3 bases: TGCAGCGTTGAAACTAGCGGTTACAATGAGCAGTTCTTC. It translates to CSVETSGYNEQFF. The genes are TRBV29-1 and TRBJ2-1; 8 bases fit TRBD2. The CDR3 contains 13 residues. The junction had 1 base not matched to a gene; V was cut back by 2 bases and J by 4 bases. CDR1 and CDR2 from the germline V gene are SQVTM and ANQGSEA.

This clonotype was seen a few times. In nucleotides, the CDR3 is TGTGCCAGCAGCTTGCGAGGACCCACTGAAGCTTTCTTT. It codes for CASSLRGPTEAFF. The chain has TRBV5-6 and TRBJ1-1, with D hard to call. The V end was cut by 1 base, the J end by 4 bases, with 8 bases between. This CDR3 spans 13 amino acids. Germline V gene data show CDR1 as SGHDT and CDR2 as YYEEEE. The full variable domain, in which reference TRBV5-6 and TRBJ1-1 provide the parts outside the CDR3, is DAGVTQSPTHLIKTRGQQVTLRCSPKSGHDTVSWYQQALGQGPQFIFQYYEEEERQRGNFPDRFSGHQFPNYSSELNVNALLLGDSALYLCASSLRGPTEAFFGQGTRLTVV.

Ten or more counts support this clonotype. DNA of the CDR3: TGCAGCGTTGGGGGTTCGACAGTAATATACAATGAGCAGTTCTTC. It is translated as CSVGGSTVIYNEQFF. This chain connects TRBV29-1 to TRBJ2-1; D perhaps matches TRBD1 (5 bases). Trimming pared 4 bases from V and 4 bases from J, leaving 17 bases between. Looked up from germline, CDR1 is SQVTM and CDR2 is ANQGSEA. The CDR3 has 15 residues.

This clonotype was detected many times. The chain combines TRBV20-1 with TRBJ2-3, with 11 bases matching TRBD2. Trimming took 6 bases from V and 9 from J; bases not matched to a gene: 11. The CDR3 contains 14 residues. In germline, CDR1 is DFQATT, CDR2 SNEGSKA (reference sequence). The chain's CDR3 is CSAETSGALATQYF. CDR3 bases: TGCAGTGCCGAGACTAGCGGGGCCTTGGCGACGCAGTATTTT.

Ten or more counts support this clonotype. J is TRBJ2-4 and V is TRBV7-9; 9 nucleotides align to TRBD2. The CDR3 extends over 13 amino acids. Germline V CDR1 and CDR2: SEHNR, FQNEAQ (reference sequence). V lost 5 bases, J lost 8 bases, and 4 bases stayed unmatched. The CDR3 region is CASSHSGGDIQYF. In nucleotides, the CDR3 is TGTGCCAGCAGCCATAGCGGGGGAGACATTCAGTACTTC.

In this sample, this clonotype turned up many times. V usage is TRBV5-6 and J usage is TRBJ1-2; D is ambiguous. There are 15 residues in the CDR3. V was shortened by 3 bases and J by 4 bases, with 16 bases between the two germline ends. Germline lookup yields CDR1 SGHDT and CDR2 YYEEEE. This chain's CDR3 is CASSSTPGVVYGYTF. The CDR3, as DNA: TGTGCCAGCAGCTCGACACCCGGGGTGGTCTATGGCTACACCTTC.

This clonotype showed up many times. V gene TRBV30 combines with J gene TRBJ1-1; 7 positions agree with TRBD1. Per germline, CDR1 GTSNPN and CDR2 SVGIG (reference sequence). Trimming at V came to 3 bases and at J to 0 bases, leaving 10 bases not matched to a gene. This CDR3 region has 16 residues. The CDR3: CAWRRQGPLMNTEAFF. CDR3 DNA: TGTGCCTGGAGGAGACAGGGCCCTCTTATGAACACTGAAGCTTTCTTT.

This chain joins TRBV12-3 or TRBV12-4 and TRBJ1-1, with TRBD1 as a possible D gene (6 bases). The CDR3 has 13 amino acids. Deletions cut 5 bases from V and 7 bases from J, with 14 bases between. The CDR3 region has the DNA TGTGCCAGCAGTCGACAGGAGTGGATTGAAGCTTTCTTT. It yields the protein CASSRQEWIEAFF.

This clonotype came up many times. The chain employs TRBV11-2 and TRBJ2-1, with 8 bases fitting TRBD1. V shed 1 base, J shed 7 bases, and the junction held 6 bases outside the gene matches. This CDR3 spans 15 amino acids. From germline, CDR1 is SGHAT and CDR2 FQNNGV. As DNA, the CDR3 is TGTGCCAGCAGCTTAGTGCAGGGGGCCTGGAATGAGCAGTTCTTC. It encodes CASSLVQGAWNEQFF.

This clonotype occurred once. The chain combines TRBV3-1 with TRBJ2-7; 10 bases are a match to TRBD1. CDR3 length: 15 residues. The V and J ends lost 3 bases and 3 bases, in that order; junction bases with no gene match: 5. The germline V gene encodes CDR1 LGHDT and CDR2 YNNKEL (reference sequence). CDR3 sequence (DNA): TGTGCCAGCAGCCAGATGGGACAGGGGCACTACGAGCAGTACTTC. This codes for CASSQMGQGHYEQYF.

This clonotype has at least ten counts. The gene calls are TRBV7-2 and TRBJ2-7; no clear D. V lost 6 bases to trimming and J lost 5 bases, with 11 bases between them. CDR3 length: 12 residues. Germline values: CDR1 SGHTA, CDR2 FQGNSA. CDR3 DNA sequence: TGTGCCAGCAGTGCAGGCGTCCACGAGCAGTACTTC. This sequence encodes CASSAGVHEQYF.

Comments on this clonotype: With a much larger clone just one base away, this may be a read error. CDR3 loop: CAGSLVETGSQQPQHF. CDR3 coding DNA: TGTGCCGGCAGTTTAGTTGAGACAGGGAGCCAACAGCCCCAGCATTTT. The V call is TRBV12-3 or TRBV12-4, the J call TRBJ1-5; 7 bases match TRBD1. The CDR3 consists of 16 residues.

The V call is TRBV29-1, the J call TRBJ2-7, with 9 nucleotides matching TRBD2. V shed 4 bases and J 6 bases; nucleotides not matched to a gene: 10. Germline V gives CDR1 SQVTM, CDR2 ANQGSEA. This CDR3 has 14 amino acids. The DNA of the CDR3 is TGCAGCGTTGTCCCCGGGACTAGCATTTGCGAGCAGTACTTC. Translated, it gives CSVVPGTSICEQYF.

The J gene is TRBJ1-1, the V gene TRBV7-9; no clear D gene. The V gene's germline CDR1 is SEHNR and CDR2 FQNEAQ (reference sequence). Trimming shortened V by 2 bases and J by 8 bases, and 15 bases separated the two germline ends. The length of the CDR3 is 14 residues. As DNA, the CDR3 is TGTGCCAGCAGCTTAAGGGTCGTGGTCACCGAAGCTTTCTTT. Its translation is CASSLRVVVTEAFF.

This clonotype was observed a few times. The CDR3 reads CASSTGTSRYQETQYF. CDR3 DNA: TGCGCCAGCAGCACAGGGACTTCCCGGTACCAAGAGACCCAGTACTTC. This chain uses TRBV5-1 with TRBJ2-5; D possibly uses TRBD1 or TRBD2 (6 bases each). Trimming removed 4 bases from V and 0 bases from J, with 16 bases in between. CDR1 is SGHRS, CDR2 YFSETQ, per germline. The CDR3 consists of 16 residues. Together with reference TRBV5-1 and TRBJ2-5, the CDR3 gives the full variable domain: KAGVTQTPRYLIKTRGQQVTLSCSPISGHRSVSWYQQTPGQGLQFLFEYFSETQRNKGNFPGRFSGRQFSNSRSEMNVSTLELGDSALYLCASSTGTSRYQETQYFGPGTRLLVL.

The rearrangement joins TRBV30 to TRBJ2-2; D uncertain. The V end was cut by 5 bases, the J end by 1 base, with 8 bases between. This CDR3 comprises 13 residues. The germline gives CDR1 GTSNPN, CDR2 SVGIG (reference sequence). CDR3 bases: TGTGCCTGGCGGCAGGTGAACACCGGGGAGCTGTTTTTT. It specifies CAWRQVNTGELFF.

This clonotype showed up many times. V is TRBV5-6 and J is TRBJ1-1; D unresolved. CDR1 is SGHDT and CDR2 is YYEEEE in the germline V gene. The CDR3 loop spans 13 amino acids. V was pared by 0 bases and J by 2 bases, with 5 bases between. CDR3 sequence reads: CASSLVKNTEAFF. The CDR3 nucleotides read TGTGCCAGCAGCTTGGTTAAAAACACTGAAGCTTTCTTT.

Many counts were recorded for this clonotype. CDR3 in amino acids: CSARDKGFKLEKLFF. CDR3 coding DNA: TGCAGTGCTAGAGATAAGGGATTCAAGCTGGAAAAACTGTTTTTT. The chain employs TRBV20-1 and TRBJ1-4; D not certain. V was cut by 0 bases and J by 8 bases, with 16 bases left in between. Per germline, CDR1 DFQATT and CDR2 SNEGSKA (reference sequence). This CDR3 contains 15 residues.